Below are 20 T cell receptor beta chains sequenced from a single sample in a study of blood T cell repertoires in COVID-19. Measured with immunoSEQ multiplex PCR; TCRdb has only the in-frame clones, and not every one. This table holds 140,000 or so clones, around 86% found once. Sequencing used peripheral blood. These receptors all come from a human donor in a cohort sampled during active COVID-19.

The V and J genes are TRBV10-3 and TRBJ1-4; no reliable D call. The CDR3 extends over 11 amino acids. In germline, CDR1 is ENHRY, CDR2 SYGVKD. V dropped 8 bases and J dropped 8 bases, with 9 bases sitting between them. This CDR3 reads CAIGVREKLFF. CDR3 DNA: TGTGCCATCGGAGTCCGGGAAAAACTGTTTTTT.

The chain joins TRBV6-5 to TRBJ2-7; 10 bases fit TRBD2. This CDR3 spans 13 amino acids. Germline lookup yields CDR1 MNHEY and CDR2 SVGAGI. V lost 6 bases to trimming and J lost 2 bases; unmatched junction nucleotides: 1. CDR3 protein: CASRAGGPYEQYF. In DNA form, the CDR3 reads TGTGCCAGCAGAGCGGGAGGGCCCTACGAGCAGTACTTC.

The chain links TRBV6-5 to TRBJ1-2; 8 bases agree with TRBD1. Trimming at V came to 5 bases and at J to 7 bases, leaving 6 bases not matched to a gene. Germline CDR1 is MNHEY and CDR2 is SVGAGI. The CDR3 covers 13 residues. The CDR3 reads CASSRDRLTGYTF. As DNA, the CDR3 is TGTGCCAGCAGTCGGGACAGGCTAACTGGCTACACCTTC.

The chain recombines TRBV2 with TRBJ2-7, with TRBD1 as a possible D gene (6 bases). V was shortened by 6 bases and J by 6 bases, with 12 bases between the two germline ends. Germline loops: CDR1 SNHLY, CDR2 FYNNEI. The CDR3 is made up of 12 amino acids. The CDR3 is CASRGTGREQYF. CDR3 bases: TGTGCCAGCAGAGGCACAGGGCGCGAGCAGTACTTC.

The genes are TRBV2 and TRBJ1-3; TRBD1 agrees at 8 bases. Germline loops: CDR1 SNHLY, CDR2 FYNNEI. V trimming: 6 bases; J trimming: 4 bases; junction bases outside the gene matches: 8. This CDR3 region has 15 residues. The CDR3: CASRPDRGAGNTIYF. For the CDR3, the DNA is TGTGCCAGCAGACCAGACAGGGGCGCCGGAAACACCATATATTTT.

The V and J genes are TRBV7-9 and TRBJ2-2; TRBD2 might be the D (5 bases). Trimming stripped 3 bases from V and 4 bases from J, with 6 bases between. This CDR3 is 13 amino acids long. Germline CDR1 is SEHNR and CDR2 is FQNEAQ (reference sequence). CDR3 sequence (DNA): TGTGCCAGCAGCTTGGGGAGCACCGGGGAGCTGTTTTTT. Translating gives CASSLGSTGELFF.

The genes are TRBV4-1 and TRBJ2-3, with 9 bases that match TRBD1. The CDR3 consists of 14 residues. Looked up from germline, CDR1 is MGHRA and CDR2 is YSYEKL. After removal of 6 bases from V and 3 bases from J, the junction contained 4 bases not matched to a gene. CDR3 sequence (DNA): TGCGCCAGCAGTCTAGGGACAGGGACAGATACGCAGTATTTT. Encoded protein: CASSLGTGTDTQYF.

This clone was seen a few times. The V and J genes are TRBV7-9 and TRBJ2-7; D may be TRBD1 (5 bases). In germline, CDR1 is SEHNR, CDR2 FQNEAQ (reference sequence). Trimming shortened V by 5 bases and J by 3 bases, and 11 bases separated the two germline ends. The CDR3 spans 13 residues. Here the CDR3 DNA reads TGTGCCAGCAGCCGGACACCGGTCTACGAGCAGTACTTC. It is translated as CASSRTPVYEQYF.

The chain joins TRBV11-2 to TRBJ1-3; weak D call: TRBD1 (5 bases). Trimming took off 6 bases at V and 4 bases at J, with 13 bases between the two ends. This CDR3 comprises 14 residues. The germline CDR1 and CDR2 sequences are SGHAT and FQNNGV. CDR3 nucleotide sequence: TGTGCCAGCAGTTACGACAGTTCCGGAAACACCATATATTTT. As protein: CASSYDSSGNTIYF.

This chain joins TRBV5-5 and TRBJ2-1; 14 bases agree with TRBD2. The CDR3 has 17 amino acids. V trimming: 4 bases; J trimming: 9 bases; junction bases outside the gene matches: 12. The germline V gene has CDR1 SGHKS and CDR2 YYEKEE (reference sequence). CDR3 bases: TGTGCCAGCAGCCATGGGACTAGCGGGAGATACCTCAGTGAGCAGTTCTTC. This gives the protein CASSHGTSGRYLSEQFF.

The rearrangement uses TRBV7-3 and TRBJ2-5, with 7 nucleotides matching TRBD2. Germline CDR1 and CDR2: SGHTA and FQGTGA. V shed 1 base, J shed 5 bases, and the junction held 1 base outside the gene matches. The CDR3 runs 13 residues. CDR3 nucleotides: TGTGCCAGCAGCTTAAGGGAGGGGGAGACCCAGTACTTC. It specifies CASSLREGETQYF.

The chain has TRBV4-1 and TRBJ1-5; no clear D gene. This CDR3 spans 14 amino acids. Germline CDR1 reads MGHRA; CDR2 reads YSYEKL. Trimming shortened V by 1 base and J by 7 bases, and 11 bases separated the two germline ends. CDR3 amino acids: CASSQVGSGQPQHF. The CDR3 nucleotides are TGCGCCAGCAGCCAAGTGGGGAGTGGGCAGCCCCAGCATTTT.

In DNA, the CDR3 is TGTGCCTCGGGCCCGGGGGACCCGTACGAGCAGTACTTC. Protein: CASGPGDPYEQYF. The genes are TRBV9 and TRBJ2-7, with D tentatively TRBD2 (6 bases). The CDR3 sequence is 13 residues long. Germline lookup yields CDR1 SGDLS and CDR2 YYNGEE. Trimming removed 10 bases from V and 4 bases from J, with 18 bases in between.

The chain couples TRBV27 to TRBJ2-6; 8 bases are a match to TRBD1. The germline V gene has CDR1 MNHEY and CDR2 SMNVEV (reference sequence). The CDR3 sequence is 17 residues long. The ends lost 2 bases at V and 3 bases at J; junction bases unmatched: 6. The CDR3 DNA reads TGTGCCAGCAGTTTAGGCAGGGGGCGACTTGGGGCCAACGTCCTGACTTTC. Its protein is CASSLGRGRLGANVLTF.

The chain carries TRBV28 and TRBJ2-1, with 10 bases aligning to TRBD2. This CDR3 comprises 16 residues. The germline gives CDR1 MDHEN, CDR2 SYDVKM. After removal of 1 base from V and 6 bases from J, the junction contained 6 bases not matched to a gene. This chain's CDR3 is CASSLLVAGGRNEQFF. CDR3 bases: TGTGCCAGCAGTTTATTAGTAGCGGGAGGTCGCAATGAGCAGTTCTTC.

This rearrangement joins TRBV19 to TRBJ1-6; D might be TRBD1 (5 bases). V was clipped by 0 bases and J by 11 bases, with 11 bases between them. CDR1 and CDR2 (germline): LNHDA, SQIVND (reference sequence). This CDR3 region has 14 residues. The CDR3 sequence: CASSIDDSWTPLHF. CDR3 nucleotide sequence: TGTGCCAGTAGTATAGACGACAGTTGGACACCCCTCCACTTT.

This rearrangement joins TRBV12-2 to TRBJ2-7; the listed D gene, TRBD1, was not tested against the DNA. TRBV12-2 represents a pseudogene. The CDR3 covers 16 residues. CDR3: CASRQPTGTASYEQYF. The CDR3 region has the DNA TGTGCAAGTCGCCAGCCCACCGGGACAGCTTCCTACGAGCAGTACTTC.

The chain recombines TRBV5-1 with TRBJ1-2; D remains unclear. Trimming removed 5 bases from V and 0 bases from J, with 17 bases in between. This CDR3 spans 16 amino acids. In germline, CDR1 is SGHRS, CDR2 YFSETQ. The CDR3 DNA reads as TGCGCCAGCAGAGAGAGCCCGTCCGCCTCTAACTATGGCTACACCTTC. It yields the protein CASRESPSASNYGYTF.

This chain links TRBV2 with TRBJ2-5, with a possible D match to TRBD2 (6 bases). The V gene lost 4 bases and the J gene lost 6 bases, with 18 bases spanning the gap. The germline V gene encodes CDR1 SNHLY and CDR2 FYNNEI. The CDR3 is 15 residues long. In DNA form, the CDR3 reads TGTGCCAGCAGTGTGTTTGCGGGACGCCGGCAGACCCAGTACTTC. Amino acid sequence: CASSVFAGRRQTQYF. The full variable domain, with the rest looked up from reference TRBV2 and TRBJ2-5, is EPEVTQTPSHQVTQMGQEVILRCVPISNHLYFYWYRQILGQKVEFLVSFYNNEISEKSEIFDDQFSVERPDGSNFTLKIRSTKLEDSAMYFCASSVFAGRRQTQYFGPGTRLLVL.

This chain joins TRBV28 and TRBJ2-7; D is undetermined. The CDR3 length is 11 residues. The V gene's germline CDR1 is MDHEN and CDR2 SYDVKM. Deletions cut 5 bases from V and 7 bases from J, with 9 bases between. The DNA for the CDR3 is TGTGCCAGCAGTCCCAATCGGGAGCAGTACTTC. Translating it yields CASSPNREQYF. Based on the CDR3 plus reference TRBV28 and TRBJ2-7, the full variable domain is DVKVTQSSRYLVKRTGEKVFLECVQDMDHENMFWYRQDPGLGLRLIYFSYDVKMKEKGDIPEGYSVSREKKERFSLILESASTNQTSMYLCASSPNREQYFGPGTRLTVT.